One and the same sample provided the 9 T cell receptor beta chains below, sequenced in a study of metastatic and nonmetastatic thyroid tumors. MiXCR was used by TCRdb to re-call the PCR reads. Of about 69,000 clones listed, 14% are singletons. Thyroid surgery was preceded by no treatment in any patient. The sample was blood. Source of these receptors: a male donor with papillary thyroid cancer or a benign thyroid nodule (not recorded which). Some clones in this sample may be carry-over from other donors' samples.

The chain couples TRBV12-3 or TRBV12-4 to TRBJ2-1; 9 bases agree with TRBD2. Unmatched junction bases numbered 4, after V lost 6 bases and J lost 7 bases. This CDR3 region has 13 residues. DNA for the CDR3: TGTGCCAGCAGGCGGGAGGGAGGGAATGAGCAGTTCTTC. Translating it yields CASRREGGNEQFF.

This clone was recorded many times. The chain combines TRBV20-1 with TRBJ2-2; the D gene is possibly TRBD2 (6 bases). There are 15 residues in the CDR3. Germline CDR1 and CDR2: DFQATT and SNEGSKA (reference sequence). V lost 3 bases and J 1 base, leaving 12 bases between the germline ends. The CDR3 is CSARGTVWNTGELFF. Written as DNA, the CDR3 is TGCAGTGCTAGGGGGACTGTTTGGAACACCGGGGAGCTGTTTTTT.

This clone was seen many times. The V gene is TRBV29-1, the J gene TRBJ2-3; 13 nucleotides line up with TRBD2. This CDR3 comprises 15 residues. Looked up from germline, CDR1 is SQVTM and CDR2 is ANQGSEA. Trimming at V came to 6 bases and at J to 0 bases, leaving 3 bases not matched to a gene. As DNA, the CDR3 is TGCAGCGTGGTGGGACTAGCGGGAAGCACAGATACGCAGTATTTT. Its translation: CSVVGLAGSTDTQYF.

This clone was seen a few times. V is TRBV6-2 or TRBV6-3 and J is TRBJ2-7; the D is unclear. V shed 5 bases and J shed 0 bases, with 17 bases lying between them. The CDR3 runs 16 residues. Germline V gives CDR1 MNHEY, CDR2 SVGEGT. The CDR3 region has the DNA TGTGCCAGCAGTCACCCCCCGCCACACTACTCCTACGAGCAGTACTTC. This encodes CASSHPPPHYSYEQYF.

The chain has TRBV5-6 and TRBJ2-5; 12 nucleotides line up with TRBD2. V dropped 4 bases and J dropped 5; count of bases not matched to a gene: 6. The CDR3 has 15 residues. Germline lookup yields CDR1 SGHDT and CDR2 YYEEEE. CDR3 region: CASSPGLAGRETQYF. CDR3 bases: TGTGCCAGCAGCCCCGGACTAGCGGGAAGGGAGACCCAGTACTTC.

This clone occurred many times. This chain uses TRBV27 with TRBJ1-1; 7 bases map to TRBD1. V lost 1 base and J lost 12; bases outside the gene matches: 14. In germline, CDR1 is MNHEY, CDR2 SMNVEV (reference sequence). CDR3 length: 15 residues. The CDR3 region is CASSLLGHRGVGTFF. CDR3 bases: TGTGCCAGCAGTTTATTGGGTCACAGGGGAGTGGGGACTTTCTTT.

This clone was detected ten times or more. This rearrangement joins TRBV10-3 to TRBJ2-5, with a tentative D call TRBD1 (6 bases). This CDR3 is 13 amino acids long. V was trimmed by 6 bases and J by 3 bases, leaving 11 bases between them. The germline gives CDR1 ENHRY, CDR2 SYGVKD. CDR3 DNA sequence: TGTGCCATCAGGGGGGCAAGCGAAGAGACCCAGTACTTC. Residues: CAIRGASEETQYF.

This clone was detected many times. The CDR3 DNA is TGTGCCAGCAGCTTATCGAGACAGCCGCTCTCTGGGGCCAACGTCCTGACTTTC. This encodes CASSLSRQPLSGANVLTF. J is TRBJ2-6 and V is TRBV11-1, with D perhaps matching TRBD1 (5 bases). CDR1 and CDR2 from the germline V gene are SGHAT and FQDESV (reference sequence). CDR3 length: 18 amino acids. V was cut by 2 bases and J by 0 bases, with 14 bases left in between.

This clone has ten or more counts. The rearrangement joins TRBV19 to TRBJ2-1; TRBD2 agrees at 9 bases. Germline CDR1 LNHDA, CDR2 SQIVND (reference sequence). This CDR3 spans 12 amino acids. Germline trimming cut 9 bases from V and 10 bases from J; bases unmatched to any gene: 7. The CDR3 region has the DNA TGTGCCAGCCCCAGGACTAGCGAAGAGCAGTTCTTC. It yields the protein CASPRTSEEQFF.